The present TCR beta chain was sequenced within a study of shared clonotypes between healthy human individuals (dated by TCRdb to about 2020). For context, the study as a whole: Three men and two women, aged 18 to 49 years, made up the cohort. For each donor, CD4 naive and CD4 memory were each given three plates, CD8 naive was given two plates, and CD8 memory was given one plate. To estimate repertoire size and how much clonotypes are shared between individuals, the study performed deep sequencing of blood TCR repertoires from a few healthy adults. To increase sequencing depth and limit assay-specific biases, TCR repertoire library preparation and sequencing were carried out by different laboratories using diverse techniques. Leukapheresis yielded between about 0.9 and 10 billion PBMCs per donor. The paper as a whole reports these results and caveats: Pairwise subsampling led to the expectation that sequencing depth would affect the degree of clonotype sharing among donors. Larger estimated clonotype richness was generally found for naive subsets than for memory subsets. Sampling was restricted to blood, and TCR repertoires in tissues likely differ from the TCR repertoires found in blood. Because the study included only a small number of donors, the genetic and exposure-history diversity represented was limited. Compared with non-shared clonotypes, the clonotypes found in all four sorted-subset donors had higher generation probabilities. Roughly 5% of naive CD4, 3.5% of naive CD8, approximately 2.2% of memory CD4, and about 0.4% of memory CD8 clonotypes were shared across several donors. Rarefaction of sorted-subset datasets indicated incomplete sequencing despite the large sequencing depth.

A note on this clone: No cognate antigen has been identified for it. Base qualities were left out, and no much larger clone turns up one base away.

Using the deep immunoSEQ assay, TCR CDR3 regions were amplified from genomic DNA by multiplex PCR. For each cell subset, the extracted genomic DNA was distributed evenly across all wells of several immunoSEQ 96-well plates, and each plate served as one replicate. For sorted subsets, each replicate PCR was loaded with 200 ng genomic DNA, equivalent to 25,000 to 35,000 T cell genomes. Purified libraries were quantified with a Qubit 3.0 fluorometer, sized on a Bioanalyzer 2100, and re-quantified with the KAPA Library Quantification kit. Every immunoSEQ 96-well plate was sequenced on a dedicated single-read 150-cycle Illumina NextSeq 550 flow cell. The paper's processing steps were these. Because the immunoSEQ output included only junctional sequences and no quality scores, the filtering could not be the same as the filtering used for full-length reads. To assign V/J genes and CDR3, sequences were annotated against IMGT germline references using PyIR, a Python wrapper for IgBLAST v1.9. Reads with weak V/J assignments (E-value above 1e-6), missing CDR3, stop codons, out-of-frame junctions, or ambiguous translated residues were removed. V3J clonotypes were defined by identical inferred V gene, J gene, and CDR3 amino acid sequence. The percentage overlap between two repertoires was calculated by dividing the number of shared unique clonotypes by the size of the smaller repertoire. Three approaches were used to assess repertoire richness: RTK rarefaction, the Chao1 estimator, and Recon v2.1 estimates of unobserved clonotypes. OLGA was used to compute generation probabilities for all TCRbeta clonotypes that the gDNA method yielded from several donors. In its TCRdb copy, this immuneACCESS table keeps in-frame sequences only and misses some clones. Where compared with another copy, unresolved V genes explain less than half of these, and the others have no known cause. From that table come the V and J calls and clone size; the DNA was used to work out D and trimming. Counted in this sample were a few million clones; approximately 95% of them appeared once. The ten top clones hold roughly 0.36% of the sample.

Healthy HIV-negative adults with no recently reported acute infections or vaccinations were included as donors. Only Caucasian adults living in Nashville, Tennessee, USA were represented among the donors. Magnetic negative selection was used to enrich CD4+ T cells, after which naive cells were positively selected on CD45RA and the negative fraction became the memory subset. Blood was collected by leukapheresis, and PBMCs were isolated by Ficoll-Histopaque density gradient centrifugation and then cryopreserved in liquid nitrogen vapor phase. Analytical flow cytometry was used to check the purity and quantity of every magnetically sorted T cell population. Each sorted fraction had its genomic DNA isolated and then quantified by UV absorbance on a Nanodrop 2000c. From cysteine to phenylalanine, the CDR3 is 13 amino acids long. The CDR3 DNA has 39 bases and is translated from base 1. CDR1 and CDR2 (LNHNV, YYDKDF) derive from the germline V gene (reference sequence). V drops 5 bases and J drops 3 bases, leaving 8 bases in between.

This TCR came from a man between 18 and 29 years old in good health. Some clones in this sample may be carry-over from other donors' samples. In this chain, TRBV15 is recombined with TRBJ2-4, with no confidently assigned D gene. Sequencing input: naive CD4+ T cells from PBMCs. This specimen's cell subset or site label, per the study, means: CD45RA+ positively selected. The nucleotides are TGTGCCACCAGCGGTCCAAACAAAAACATTCAGTACTTC. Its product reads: CATSGPNKNIQYF. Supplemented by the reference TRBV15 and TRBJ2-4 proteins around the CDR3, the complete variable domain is DAMVIQNPRYQVTQFGKPVTLSCSQTLNHNVMYWYQQKSSQAPKLLFHYYDKDFNNEADTPDNFQSRRPNTSFCFLDIRSPGLGDTAMYLCATSGPNKNIQYFGAGTRLSVL.